Below, 30 T cell receptor beta chains from the same sample are listed, as sequenced in a study of CD8+CD57+ T cells in acquired aplastic anemia. All sequencing subjects had displayed CD8+CD57+ cell expansion on flow cytometry. Genomic DNA served as template for TCR beta VDJ and CDR3 profiling. A single record per CDR3 protein comes from TCRdb applying MiXCR to the reads. The top ten clones hold roughly 0.8% of a sample with hundreds of thousands of distinct CDR3 sequences, around 33% of them seen once. Input material: sorted CD4+, CD8+, or CD8+CD57+ T cells (not recorded which) from PBMCs. The receptor source for this set is a human donor with aplastic anemia.

The chain is built from TRBV15 and TRBJ1-2; 8 positions match TRBD1. The CDR3 is made up of 16 amino acids. V dropped 0 bases and J dropped 2; count of bases not matched to a gene: 5. Germline CDR1 and CDR2: LNHNV and YYDKDF (reference sequence). The CDR3 DNA follows: TGTGCCACCAGCAGAGATGCCAGGGGGCAGAACTATGGCTACACCTTC. Protein product: CATSRDARGQNYGYTF.

The chain combines TRBV29-1 with TRBJ1-2, with D possibly matching TRBD1 (5 bases). This CDR3 has 12 amino acids. Trimming removed 4 bases from V and 4 bases from J, with 10 bases in between. Germline CDR1 SQVTM, CDR2 ANQGSEA. The CDR3 DNA follows: TGCAGCGTTGGGGGCGCGGTCTATGGCTACACCTTC. This translates into CSVGGAVYGYTF.

In this sample, this clonotype turned up many times. The chain carries TRBV19 and TRBJ1-1; D perhaps matches TRBD1 (5 bases). The CDR3 sequence is 13 residues long. CDR1 is LNHDA and CDR2 is SQIVND in the germline V gene (reference sequence). V was cut by 8 bases and J by 1 base, with 11 bases left in between. This chain's CDR3 is CASDMGPNTEAFF. The CDR3 DNA is TGTGCCAGTGATATGGGACCGAACACTGAAGCTTTCTTT.

In regard to this clonotype: This CDR3 is missing its conserved last phenylalanine or tryptophan, likely due to a read error. This chain connects TRBV6-1 to TRBJ2-1; 7 bases align to TRBD2. The CDR3 covers 14 residues. Germline V gene data show CDR1 as MNHNS and CDR2 as SASEGT. V was pared by 6 bases and J by 5 bases, with 7 bases of the junction left unmatched. CDR3 region: CASRRLAEDNEQFL. The CDR3 coding sequence is TGTGCCAGCAGGCGGCTAGCGGAAGACAATGAGCAGTTCCTC.

The J gene is TRBJ2-7, the V gene TRBV6-2 or TRBV6-3; D tentatively reads TRBD1 or TRBD2 (5 bases each). CDR1 and CDR2 from the germline V gene are MNHEY and SVGEGT. Trimming removed 0 bases at V and 3 bases at J, with 27 bases between. The CDR3 consists of 20 residues. In DNA, the CDR3 is TGTGCCAGCAGTTACTCGATCGTGAGCCCGGGGCAGGGCCTCCTCTACGAGCAGTACTTC. The encoded protein is CASSYSIVSPGQGLLYEQYF.

This clonotype was seen a few times. The rearrangement uses TRBV6-1 and TRBJ2-7, with 9 bases matching TRBD1. With V trimmed by 6 bases and J by 4 bases, 7 bases remained unmatched. CDR1 and CDR2 from the germline V gene are MNHNS and SASEGT. CDR3 size: 14 residues. CDR3 nucleotides: TGTGCCAGCAGCCTACAGGGGGCGCGGTACGAGCAGTACTTC. This gives the protein CASSLQGARYEQYF.

Concerning this clonotype: The junction does not match germline at one end; this may be a read error. This rearrangement joins TRBV10-1 to TRBJ1-3, with D possibly matching TRBD1 (6 bases). Germline CDR1 and CDR2: WNHNN and SYGVQD (reference sequence). The CDR3 is 17 residues long. The CDR3 region has the DNA TGTGCCAGCAGAACACCGGGACATCCGTCATCTGGAAACACCATATATTTT. It encodes CASRTPGHPSSGNTIYF.

J is TRBJ1-1 and V is TRBV20-1; 8 positions agree with TRBD1. The CDR3 runs to 12 residues. The junction had 5 bases not matched to a gene; V was cut back by 6 bases and J by 5 bases. Germline V gene sequence: CDR1 DFQATT, CDR2 SNEGSKA (reference sequence). The CDR3 nucleotides are TGCAGTGCAGACAGGGGACAAACTGAAGCTTTCTTT. This translates into CSADRGQTEAFF.

A single count supports this clonotype. This chain joins TRBV2 and TRBJ1-2; TRBD1 agrees at 9 bases. The germline gives CDR1 SNHLY, CDR2 FYNNEI. J was trimmed by 2 bases and V by 5 bases; bases with no gene match: 6. This CDR3 is built from 15 residues. The CDR3 is CASSTQGTGNYGYTF. The CDR3 bases are TGTGCCAGCAGTACACAGGGGACAGGGAACTATGGCTACACCTTC.

V is TRBV27 and J is TRBJ2-1; 12 bases align to TRBD2. CDR3 size: 14 residues. Unmatched junction bases numbered 6, after V lost 7 bases and J lost 8 bases. Germline CDR1 MNHEY, CDR2 SMNVEV (reference sequence). For the CDR3, the DNA is TGTGCCAGCAAAAGGACTAGCGGGGTATATGAGCAGTTCTTC. Translating gives CASKRTSGVYEQFF.

This clonotype was detected only a few times. This rearrangement joins TRBV20-1 to TRBJ2-1; 15 bases are shared with TRBD2. The CDR3 extends over 17 amino acids. The germline V gene encodes CDR1 DFQATT and CDR2 SNEGSKA (reference sequence). J lost 9 bases, V lost 3 bases, and 12 bases had no gene match. The CDR3 region has the DNA TGCAGTGCTAGTAAACCAACCGGGACTAGCGGGGGGCGTGAGCAGTTCTTC. Protein sequence: CSASKPTGTSGGREQFF.

This clonotype was recorded many times. The CDR3 region has the DNA TGTGCCAGCAGCTTACGGCTAGATGGATTGGGCGAGCAGTACTTC. As protein: CASSLRLDGLGEQYF. V and J are TRBV7-8 and TRBJ2-7; D unresolved. V gave up 2 bases and J gave up 6 bases, with 17 bases separating them. The CDR3 runs to 15 residues. Germline V gene data show CDR1 as SGHVS and CDR2 as FQNEAQ. The whole variable domain, remainder taken from reference TRBV7-8 and TRBJ2-7, is GAGVSQSPRYKVAKRGQDVALRCDPISGHVSLFWYQQALGQGPEFLTYFQNEAQLDKSGLPSDRFFAERPEGSVSTLKIQRTQQEDSAVYLCASSLRLDGLGEQYFGPGTRLTVT.

The rearrangement links TRBV12-3 or TRBV12-4 to TRBJ2-5, with a tentative D call TRBD1 (6 bases). The CDR3 has 14 residues. Deletions cut 2 bases from V and 2 bases from J, with 9 bases between. For the CDR3, the DNA is TGTGCCAGCAGTTTAAGGGGGTTTCAAGAGACCCAGTACTTC. It is translated as CASSLRGFQETQYF.

This clonotype was detected only a few times. The chain recombines TRBV5-1 with TRBJ2-2, with D hard to call. Germline V gene sequence: CDR1 SGHRS, CDR2 YFSETQ. V dropped 4 bases and J dropped 4 bases, with 14 bases sitting between them. CDR3 length equals 15 residues. CDR3 coding DNA: TGCGCCAGCAGCACCTCTAGTCCCCGCACCGGGGAGCTGTTTTTT. It codes for CASSTSSPRTGELFF.

V and J are TRBV28 and TRBJ1-2; D not resolved. Trimming pared 4 bases from V and 8 bases from J, leaving 5 bases between. Per germline, CDR1 MDHEN and CDR2 SYDVKM. This CDR3 region has 10 residues. CDR3 coding DNA: TGTGCCAGCAGTTCCTCGGGCTACACCTTC. Its protein is CASSSSGYTF.

This clonotype was counted many times. The rearrangement uses TRBV19 and TRBJ2-1; TRBD1 matches 7 bases. The junction had 1 base not matched to a gene; V was cut back by 5 bases and J by 3 bases. The V gene's germline CDR1 is LNHDA and CDR2 SQIVND (reference sequence). The CDR3 covers 13 residues. The CDR3 DNA reads as TGTGCCAGTAGTGGACAGGTCTACAATGAGCAGTTCTTC. Its translation is CASSGQVYNEQFF.

This clonotype was recorded many times. The chain combines TRBV2 with TRBJ1-2; D is unclear. In germline, CDR1 is SNHLY, CDR2 FYNNEI. V lost 7 bases and J 2 bases, leaving 11 bases between the germline ends. The CDR3 loop spans 13 amino acids. The CDR3 loop reads CASIREANYGYTF. In DNA, the CDR3 is TGTGCCAGCATCCGAGAAGCGAACTATGGCTACACCTTC. The entire variable domain, with the rest obtained from reference TRBV2 and TRBJ1-2, is as follows: EPEVTQTPSHQVTQMGQEVILRCVPISNHLYFYWYRQILGQKVEFLVSFYNNEISEKSEIFDDQFSVERPDGSNFTLKIRSTKLEDSAMYFCASIREANYGYTFGSGTRLTVV.

This clonotype has at least ten counts. V usage is TRBV19 and J usage is TRBJ1-2; TRBD1 might be the D (5 bases). Deletions cut 8 bases from V and 9 bases from J, with 19 bases between. CDR3 length equals 13 residues. The germline V gene has CDR1 LNHDA and CDR2 SQIVND (reference sequence). CDR3 amino acids: CASSPGGEVSYTF. The CDR3 nucleotides read TGTGCCAGTTCCCCGGGAGGGGAGGTGAGCTACACCTTC.

This clonotype appeared a few times. The rearrangement uses TRBV6-2 or TRBV6-3 and TRBJ1-2, with D maybe TRBD1 (5 bases). This CDR3 is built from 15 residues. CDR1 and CDR2 (germline): MNHEY, SVGEGT. The V end was cut by 0 bases, the J end by 0 bases, with 8 bases between. The CDR3, as DNA: TGTGCCAGCAGTTACTCGGGAGGGGCTAACTATGGCTACACCTTC. This sequence encodes CASSYSGGANYGYTF.

The V and J genes are TRBV5-1 and TRBJ2-3, with 10 nucleotides matching TRBD1. This CDR3 region has 14 residues. V dropped 7 bases and J dropped 3; count of bases not matched to a gene: 5. Germline-derived CDR1 and CDR2 are SGHRS and YFSETQ. The CDR3 DNA follows: TGCGCCAGCGTGACGGGACAGGGGACAGATACGCAGTATTTT. It is translated as CASVTGQGTDTQYF.

To note about this clonotype: The junction and the germline gene differ at one end; a read error may be behind it. The gene calls are TRBV7-2 and TRBJ1-6; no clear D. This CDR3 has 14 amino acids. Germline V gene lookup returns CDR1 SGHTA and CDR2 FQGNSA. The CDR3 sequence is CASSQSQYNSLLHF. CDR3 sequence (DNA): TGTGCCAGCAGCCAAAGTCAGTATAATTCACTCCTCCACTTT.

The chain combines TRBV20-1 with TRBJ1-3, with D possibly being TRBD1 (5 bases). This CDR3 contains 14 residues. Germline CDR1 and CDR2: DFQATT and SNEGSKA (reference sequence). V lost 3 bases, J lost 1 base, and 10 bases lay in between. CDR3 sequence: CSASLGVSGNTIYF. In DNA form, the CDR3 reads TGCAGTGCTAGCTTGGGGGTTTCTGGAAACACCATATATTTT.

This clonotype was found a few times. The chain is built from TRBV20-1 and TRBJ1-3; D is possibly TRBD1 (5 bases). Germline V gene sequence: CDR1 DFQATT, CDR2 SNEGSKA (reference sequence). This CDR3 comprises 17 residues. V was trimmed by 5 bases and J by 0 bases, leaving 20 bases between them. The CDR3 DNA is TGCAGTGCTCCACGAGACAGCTTCTATAACTCTGGAAACACCATATATTTT. This gives the protein CSAPRDSFYNSGNTIYF.

This chain uses TRBV2 with TRBJ2-2; D gene ambiguous. This CDR3 contains 14 residues. V was cut by 5 bases and J by 2 bases, with 9 bases left in between. Germline V gives CDR1 SNHLY, CDR2 FYNNEI. The chain's CDR3 is CASSYSANTGELFF. CDR3 nucleotides: TGTGCCAGCAGTTACTCGGCAAACACCGGGGAGCTGTTTTTT.

This clonotype was recorded a few times. This chain connects TRBV3-1 to TRBJ2-3; D is unresolved. V was cut by 1 base and J by 3 bases, with 8 bases left in between. The CDR3 covers 14 residues. Germline V CDR1 and CDR2: LGHDT, YNNKEL (reference sequence). CDR3 nucleotide sequence: TGTGCCAGCAGCCAAGTTTTGCGGACAGATACGCAGTATTTT. Protein sequence: CASSQVLRTDTQYF.

This clonotype was seen only a few times. The J gene is TRBJ2-5, the V gene TRBV19; 7 bases match TRBD1. The J segment lost 3 bases and the V segment lost 2 bases, leaving 12 bases of the junction unmatched. This CDR3 has 17 residues. CDR1 LNHDA and CDR2 SQIVND come from the germline V gene (reference sequence). In DNA form, the CDR3 reads TGTGCCAGTAGTATAAGGACGGGGACAGAGCGAAAAGAGACCCAGTACTTC. It is translated as CASSIRTGTERKETQYF.

Details on this clonotype: An end of the junction does not agree with germline; a read error may underlie this. The chain is built from TRBV5-6 and TRBJ2-1; TRBD2 aligns across 7 bases. The CDR3 is made up of 12 amino acids. Germline assignment: CDR1 SGHDT and CDR2 YYEEEE. The CDR3 reads CAGSQGLNEQFF. Here the CDR3 DNA reads TGTGCCGGCAGCCAGGGACTAAATGAGCAGTTCTTC.

The genes are TRBV20-1 and TRBJ2-3; D is ambiguous. The CDR3 has 11 residues. Trimming pared 4 bases from V and 5 bases from J, leaving 7 bases between. The germline V gene encodes CDR1 DFQATT and CDR2 SNEGSKA (reference sequence). The CDR3 region has the DNA TGCAGTGCTAAGATGGTAGATACGCAGTATTTT. The encoded protein is CSAKMVDTQYF.

The table lists this clonotype with a few counts. The chain couples TRBV6-1 to TRBJ1-2; D is unresolved. The CDR3 is made up of 13 amino acids. Germline loops: CDR1 MNHNS, CDR2 SASEGT. Trimming stripped 1 base from V and 8 bases from J, with 11 bases between. CDR3 loop: CASSEVAPQGYTF. The CDR3 nucleotides read TGTGCCAGCAGTGAAGTCGCCCCCCAGGGCTACACCTTC.

V gene TRBV6-5 combines with J gene TRBJ1-3, with 8 bases that match TRBD1. Per the germline V gene, CDR1 is MNHEY and CDR2 is SVGAGI. The CDR3 runs to 17 residues. Germline trimming cut 0 bases from V and 4 bases from J; bases unmatched to any gene: 8. The CDR3 sequence is CASSYSDQGAGGNTIYF. The DNA for the CDR3 is TGTGCCAGCAGTTACTCCGATCAGGGGGCGGGCGGAAACACCATATATTTT.